A single T cell receptor beta chain is shown here with its context. This clonotype was observed at least ten times. This receptor's antigen is unknown. No quality values exist for individual bases; no much larger clone is one base distant. The CDR3 sequence holds 17 residues, the cysteine and phenylalanine included. The entry retains the CDR3 DNA only, 51 bases that are in frame from base 1. CDR1 and CDR2 (SGHTA, FQGNSA) derive from the germline V gene. The germline V end is reduced by 5 bases and the J end by 4 bases; junction bases left unmatched: 8. These data originate in a study of T cell repertoires in cytomegalovirus infection (dated by TCRdb to the late 2010s). Broadly, across the study: Because public TCR beta signatures pointed to carriage of CMV infection together with the matching HLA type, the HLA type of each donor mattered for the analysis.

TCRdb shows the sequencer as Illumina HiSeq 1500. The public sequencing data were trimmed at Q25 with fastp and processed into clonotypes with MiXCR by TCRdb, which kept only in-frame beta chains. Rows are unified per CDR3 protein, each entry keeping the most common DNA and genes. Here the sample has about 180,000 distinct CDR3 sequences; about an eighth occur a single time. Of the sample, more than 20% is held by the ten largest clones. The study at large found these results: In the ex vivo response, HLA-C-restricted CMV-specific TCR beta clonotypes were dominant, and in two of eight donors the single most frequent clonotype came from this HLA-C-restricted group. Carriers of CMV infection plus the relevant HLA type were discriminated by the cumulative frequency of public TCR beta family members in the study cohort and in an independent approximately 350-donor cohort.

The chain employs TRBV7-2 and TRBJ2-1, and 13 junctional nucleotides match TRBD2. The sample was PBMCs. The receptor's source is a human donor in good health (CMV status not recorded). Some clones in this sample may be carry-over from other donors' samples. At the DNA level, the sequence is TGTGCCAGCAGCGCACGGACTAGCGGGAGTTTGTACAATGAGCAGTTCTTC. This yields the protein CASSARTSGSLYNEQFF.